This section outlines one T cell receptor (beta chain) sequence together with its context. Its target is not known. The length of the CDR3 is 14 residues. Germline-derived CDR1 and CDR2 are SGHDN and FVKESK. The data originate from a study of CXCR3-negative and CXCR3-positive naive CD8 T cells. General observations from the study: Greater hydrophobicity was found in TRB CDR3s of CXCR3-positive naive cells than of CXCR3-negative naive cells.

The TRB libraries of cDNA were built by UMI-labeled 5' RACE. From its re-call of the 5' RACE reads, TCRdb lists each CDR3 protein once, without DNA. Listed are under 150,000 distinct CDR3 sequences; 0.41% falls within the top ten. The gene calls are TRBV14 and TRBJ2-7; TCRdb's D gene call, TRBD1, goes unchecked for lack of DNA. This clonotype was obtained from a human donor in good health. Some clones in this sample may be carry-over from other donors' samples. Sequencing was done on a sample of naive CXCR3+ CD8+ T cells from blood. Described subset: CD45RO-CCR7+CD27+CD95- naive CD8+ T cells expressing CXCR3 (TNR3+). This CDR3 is CASSHPGGSYEQYF.